A selection of T cell receptor beta chains follows, all from one sample in a study of blood T cell repertoires in COVID-19. Sequenced by immunoSEQ multiplex PCR; TCRdb stores in-frame clones only, minus some. The table records about 130,000 clones, less than 90% of them present only once. Source material: PBMCs or T cells enriched from blood (not recorded which). The receptors originated from a man aged 25-40 years who had recovered from COVID-19. The CDR3 runs from the conserved cysteine through the conserved F or W. The order of the fields is D gene, J gene, V gene, CDR3 protein. A D gene is named only where the DNA matches it firmly.

NA TRBJ1-1 TRBV12-5 CASGPRGIVGNTEAFF
NA TRBJ1-5 TRBV6-5 CASRAGTGQPQHF
NA TRBJ2-6 TRBV10-3 CAISEISSGANVLTF
TRBD2 TRBJ2-3 TRBV9 CASSVTGRLAGGQDTQYF
TRBD2 TRBJ2-2 TRBV29-1 CSVDRGRTSGRPNTGELFF
TRBD2 TRBJ2-7 TRBV10-1 CASRGLGAGEQYF
NA TRBJ1-5 TRBV19 CASSIAGYNQPQHF
TRBD1 TRBJ2-5 TRBV5-4 CASSSGDRGQETQYF
NA TRBJ1-4 TRBV19 CASSASPGVGEKLFF
TRBD1 TRBJ1-2 TRBV9 CASSVDLVGTGGGYTF
NA TRBJ2-7 TRBV7-9 CASSPRTNGSYEQYF
TRBD2 TRBJ2-2 TRBV19 CASSMELAGLTGELFF
NA TRBJ1-2 TRBV2 CASSAEGPYGYTF